This TCR beta chain stems from a study of T cell repertoires in cytomegalovirus infection. Study background: It can be stated that public TCR beta signatures indicated CMV infection as well as a matching HLA type.

Study-level findings and limits: Of the TCR beta families, the public ones yielded a cumulative frequency that identified carriers of CMV plus the relevant HLA. CMV-specific TCR beta clonotypes restricted by HLA-C dominated the ex vivo response.

The CDR3 consists of 13 residues. The V gene lost 6 bases and the J gene lost 4 bases, with 12 bases spanning the gap. Germline values: CDR1 SGHDN, CDR2 FVKESK. This clonotype was observed a few times. Antigen unknown. One entry per CDR3 protein results from TCRdb running MiXCR on the reads. The table records 600,000 to 800,000 distinct CDR3 sequences, approximately 24% of them present only once. Sequencing was done on a sample of CD8+ T cells from PBMCs. This chain uses TRBV14 with TRBJ1-2; maybe TRBD1 (5 bases). The TCR was taken from a human donor in good health (CMV status not recorded). Some clones in this sample may be carry-over from other donors' samples. CDR3 sequence: CASSPTATYGYTF. CDR3 coding DNA: TGTGCCAGCAGTCCGACAGCCACCTATGGCTACACCTTC. Using reference TRBV14 and TRBJ1-2 for the parts outside the CDR3, the full variable domain is EAGVTQFPSHSVIEKGQTVTLRCDPISGHDNLYWYRRVMGKEIKFLLHFVKESKQDESGMPNNRFLAERTGGTYSTLKVQPAELEDSGVYFCASSPTATYGYTFGSGTRLTVV.